The 5 T cell receptor beta chains below were found in one sample sequenced in a study of blood T cell repertoires in COVID-19. This table comes from immunoSEQ multiplex PCR, and its TCRdb copy is limited to in-frame clones, with some not included. Among some 410,000 clones listed, roughly 90% were seen once. Sample: PBMCs or T cells enriched from blood (not recorded which). The receptors were sampled from a woman in her 30s with acute COVID-19.

This chain connects TRBV6-1 to TRBJ1-4; 10 bases fit TRBD1. Germline CDR1 and CDR2: MNHNS and SASEGT. V trimming: 1 base; J trimming: 8 bases; junction bases outside the gene matches: 4. The CDR3 has 15 amino acids. CDR3 amino acids: CASSEEGTGEEKLFF. Here the CDR3 DNA reads TGTGCCAGCAGTGAAGAAGGGACAGGGGAGGAAAAACTGTTTTTT.

The sample holds one count of this clone. The J gene is TRBJ1-6, the V gene TRBV9; D is unclear. The V end was cut by 3 bases, the J end by 6 bases, with 10 bases between. This CDR3 region has 14 residues. The germline CDR1 and CDR2 sequences are SGDLS and YYNGEE. CDR3 loop: CASSAREINSPLHF. The CDR3 region has the DNA TGTGCCAGCAGCGCCCGGGAGATTAATTCACCCCTCCACTTT.

The V and J genes are TRBV30 and TRBJ1-6; D unclear. Germline CDR1 is GTSNPN and CDR2 is SVGIG (reference sequence). Between the trimmed V and J ends, which lost 1 base and 10 bases, there was a span of 8 bases. The CDR3 consists of 12 residues. CDR3 loop: CAWSGAGSPLHF. In nucleotides, the CDR3 is TGTGCCTGGAGTGGGGCAGGATCACCCCTCCACTTT.

The gene calls are TRBV7-2 and TRBJ2-5; D is perhaps TRBD2 (6 bases). Germline values: CDR1 SGHTA, CDR2 FQGNSA. V was clipped by 1 base and J by 1 base, with 10 bases between them. The CDR3 contains 15 residues. In DNA, the CDR3 is TGTGCCAGCAGCTTAGTTTTTAGCGGCCAAGAGACCCAGTACTTC. Its protein product is CASSLVFSGQETQYF.

The chain combines TRBV19 with TRBJ2-3; the match to TRBD2 covers 9 bases. V trimming: 6 bases; J trimming: 2 bases; junction bases outside the gene matches: 15. The CDR3 contains 18 residues. Germline CDR1 and CDR2: LNHDA and SQIVND (reference sequence). The chain's CDR3 is CASSPRLARGGYTDTQYF. CDR3 in DNA: TGTGCCAGTAGCCCCCGACTAGCGCGGGGGGGGTACACAGATACGCAGTATTTT.